This entry describes one TCR beta chain. V lost 0 bases, J lost 2 bases, and 9 bases lay in between. Germline CDR1 reads SGHAT; CDR2 reads FQNNGV. The CDR3 extends over 15 amino acids. These data belong to a study of shared clonotypes between healthy human individuals. The table came from immunoSEQ multiplex PCR; TCRdb's copy has only in-frame clones and leaves some out. The table includes about 2 million clones, about 95% detected once. Naive-designated CD8 cells lacked CD45RO, were positively enriched for CCR7, and omitted terminally differentiated effector memory CD45RA+ cells. Input material: naive CD8+ T cells sorted from blood. This TCR derives from a man aged 18 to 29 in good health. V gene TRBV11-2 combines with J gene TRBJ2-3; possibly TRBD1 for D (5 bases). The chain's CDR3 is CASSLERGYTDTQYF. As DNA, the CDR3 is TGTGCCAGCAGCTTAGAAAGGGGATACACAGATACGCAGTATTTT.